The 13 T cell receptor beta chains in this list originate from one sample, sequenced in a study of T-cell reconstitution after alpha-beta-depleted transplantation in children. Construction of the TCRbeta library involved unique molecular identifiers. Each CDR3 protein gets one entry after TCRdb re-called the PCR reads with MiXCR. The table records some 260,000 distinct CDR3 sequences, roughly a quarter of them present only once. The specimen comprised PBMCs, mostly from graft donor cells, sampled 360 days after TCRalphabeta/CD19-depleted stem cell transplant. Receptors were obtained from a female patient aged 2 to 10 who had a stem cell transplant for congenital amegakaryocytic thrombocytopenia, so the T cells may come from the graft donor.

The CDR3 sequence: CASQQGADQPQHF. CDR3 bases: TGTGCCTCCCAGCAGGGTGCGGATCAGCCCCAGCATTTT. The V gene is TRBV10-3, the J gene TRBJ1-5; tentatively, D is TRBD1 (5 bases). Germline V CDR1 and CDR2: ENHRY, SYGVKD. V was cut by 11 bases and J by 5 bases, with 16 bases left in between. CDR3 length: 13 amino acids.

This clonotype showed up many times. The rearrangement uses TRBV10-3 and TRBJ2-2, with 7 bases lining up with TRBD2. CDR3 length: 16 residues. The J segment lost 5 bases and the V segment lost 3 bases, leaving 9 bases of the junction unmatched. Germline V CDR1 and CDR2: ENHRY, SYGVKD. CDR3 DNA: TGTGCCATCAGTGATGGTGGCGGGAGTCGGACCGGGGAGCTGTTTTTT. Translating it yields CAISDGGGSRTGELFF.

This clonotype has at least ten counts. The CDR3 bases are TGCGCCAGCAGCTCCGGGTCTACTAGCACAGATACGCAGTATTTT. Its translation: CASSSGSTSTDTQYF. The V gene is TRBV5-1, the J gene TRBJ2-3; D is unclear. The CDR3 runs to 15 residues. In germline, CDR1 is SGHRS, CDR2 YFSETQ. The ends were cut back, 3 bases at V and 0 bases at J, with 11 bases in the middle.

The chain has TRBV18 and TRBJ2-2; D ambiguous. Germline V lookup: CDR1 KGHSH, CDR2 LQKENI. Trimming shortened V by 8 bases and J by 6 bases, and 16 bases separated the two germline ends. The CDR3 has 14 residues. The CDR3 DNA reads TGTGCCAGCCTACCGGAGTTGGCGGCCGGGGAGCTGTTTTTT. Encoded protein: CASLPELAAGELFF.

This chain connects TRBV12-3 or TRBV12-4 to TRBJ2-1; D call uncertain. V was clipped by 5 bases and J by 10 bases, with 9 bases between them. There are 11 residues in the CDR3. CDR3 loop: CASSPRWEQFF. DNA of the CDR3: TGTGCCAGCAGTCCCCGCTGGGAGCAGTTCTTC.

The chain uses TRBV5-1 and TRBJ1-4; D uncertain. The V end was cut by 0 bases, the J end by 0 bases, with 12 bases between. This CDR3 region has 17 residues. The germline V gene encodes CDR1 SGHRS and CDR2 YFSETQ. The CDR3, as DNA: TGCGCCAGCAGCTTGGTTTTTGGCACCTCAACTAATGAAAAACTGTTTTTT. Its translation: CASSLVFGTSTNEKLFF.

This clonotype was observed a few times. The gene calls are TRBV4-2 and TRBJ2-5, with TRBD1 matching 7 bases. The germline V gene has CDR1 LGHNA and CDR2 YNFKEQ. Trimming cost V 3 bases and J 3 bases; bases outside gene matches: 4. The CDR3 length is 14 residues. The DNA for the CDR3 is TGTGCCAGCAGCCACCTCGGGACAGAAGAGACCCAGTACTTC. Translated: CASSHLGTEETQYF.

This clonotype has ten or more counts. The CDR3 coding sequence is TGCGCCAGCAGCTTGGTGACAGGGGAGGGCTATAAGCAGTTCTTC. This codes for CASSLVTGEGYKQFF. The gene calls are TRBV5-1 and TRBJ2-1, with D maybe TRBD1 (8 bases). This CDR3 is 15 amino acids long. From germline, CDR1 is SGHRS and CDR2 YFSETQ. V lost 0 bases, J lost 11 bases, and 18 bases lay in between.

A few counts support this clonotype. The CDR3 DNA is TGTGCCAGCAGCCACGCCGGGACTAGGGAATACAATGAGCAGTTCTTC. Translating it yields CASSHAGTREYNEQFF. The chain couples TRBV4-2 to TRBJ2-1; 8 bases are a match to TRBD2. The length of the CDR3 is 16 residues. V trimming: 3 bases; J trimming: 4 bases; junction bases outside the gene matches: 8. The germline gives CDR1 LGHNA, CDR2 YNFKEQ.

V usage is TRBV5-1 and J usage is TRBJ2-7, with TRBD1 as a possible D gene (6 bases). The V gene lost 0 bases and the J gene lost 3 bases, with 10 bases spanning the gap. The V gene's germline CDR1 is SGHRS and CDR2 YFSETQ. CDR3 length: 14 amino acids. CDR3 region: CASSLGSRGYEQYF. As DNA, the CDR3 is TGCGCCAGCAGCTTGGGGTCCAGGGGCTACGAGCAGTACTTC.

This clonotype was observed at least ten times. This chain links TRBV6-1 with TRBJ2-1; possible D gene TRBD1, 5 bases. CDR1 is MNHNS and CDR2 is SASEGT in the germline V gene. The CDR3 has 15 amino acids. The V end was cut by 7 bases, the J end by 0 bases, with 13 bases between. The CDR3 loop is CASKPTVNSYNEQFF. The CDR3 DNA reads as TGTGCCAGCAAACCGACAGTAAACTCCTACAATGAGCAGTTCTTC.

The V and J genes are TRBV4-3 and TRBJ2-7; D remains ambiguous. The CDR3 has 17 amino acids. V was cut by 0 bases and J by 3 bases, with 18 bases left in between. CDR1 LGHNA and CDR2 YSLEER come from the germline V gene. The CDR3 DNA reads TGCGCCAGCAGCCAAGATTGGGGTCGGGTAGGGAACTACGAGCAGTACTTC. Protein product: CASSQDWGRVGNYEQYF.

The CDR3 here is CAISESWGSSYGYTF. CDR3 DNA sequence: TGTGCCATCAGTGAGTCTTGGGGGAGCAGCTATGGCTACACCTTC. This rearrangement joins TRBV10-3 to TRBJ1-2, with D perhaps matching TRBD1 (5 bases). The ends were cut back, 0 bases at V and 4 bases at J, with 12 bases in the middle. The V gene's germline CDR1 is ENHRY and CDR2 SYGVKD. CDR3 length: 15 residues.